The 7 T cell receptor beta chains given below trace back to one sample, sequenced in a study of OX40 agonist ivuxolimab in advanced cancers. TCRdb's table, derived via immunoSEQ multiplex PCR, lists solely in-frame clones and lacks some. Among 66,000 or so clones listed, around 93% were seen once. This specimen was CD4+ or CD8+ T cells sorted from blood, taken in a trial of the OX40 agonist ivuxolimab. The receptors stem from an adult with an advanced solid tumor such as melanoma, head and neck, liver or kidney cancer.

This clone was observed a few times. The chain uses TRBV6-5 and TRBJ1-5; D uncertain. Germline V gene sequence: CDR1 MNHEY, CDR2 SVGAGI. Trimming took 2 bases from V and 9 from J, leaving 11 bases between them. There are 13 residues in the CDR3. The CDR3, as DNA: TGTGCCAGCAGTTACGCAGAAGGAGGGCCCCAGCATTTT. This translates into CASSYAEGGPQHF.

The J gene is TRBJ2-3, the V gene TRBV27, with D tentatively TRBD2 (5 bases). Germline CDR1 MNHEY, CDR2 SMNVEV (reference sequence). Trimming took off 5 bases at V and 6 bases at J, with 12 bases between the two ends. The CDR3 loop spans 13 amino acids. DNA of the CDR3: TGTGCCAGCAGTACCCTACTAGGGGATACGCAGTATTTT. This translates into CASSTLLGDTQYF.

The chain links TRBV5-6 to TRBJ1-2; 7 bases are a match to TRBD1. Per germline, CDR1 SGHDT and CDR2 YYEEEE. Losses at the gene ends were 3 bases for V and 4 bases for J; bases not matched to a gene: 9. The CDR3 has 15 residues. The CDR3 spells CASSSGGSFGYGYTF. The DNA for the CDR3 is TGTGCCAGCAGCTCAGGGGGGAGCTTCGGCTATGGCTACACCTTC.

The V call is TRBV11-3, the J call TRBJ1-1; D remains unclear. From germline, CDR1 is SGHNT and CDR2 YENEEA. Trimming left V 5 bases short and J 4 bases short, with 11 bases between. CDR3 length: 13 amino acids. The chain's CDR3 is CASSRHMGTEAFF. As DNA, the CDR3 is TGTGCCAGCAGCCGACACATGGGCACTGAAGCTTTCTTT.

Sample share makes this clone medium-sized (0.01 to 0.1%). This chain uses TRBV7-9 with TRBJ2-1; a possible D gene is TRBD2 (5 bases). Per the germline V gene, CDR1 is SEHNR and CDR2 is FQNEAQ (reference sequence). Trimming took 5 bases from V and 9 from J, leaving 17 bases between them. The CDR3 runs 14 residues. In DNA, the CDR3 is TGTGCCAGCAGCCCGACCCTACTAGAGAGTGAGCAGTTCTTC. Translated: CASSPTLLESEQFF.

The chain is built from TRBV6-5 and TRBJ2-1, with 10 bases matching TRBD2. Germline CDR1 reads MNHEY; CDR2 reads SVGAGI. V gave up 10 bases and J gave up 4 bases; unmatched junction bases: 7. This CDR3 is built from 14 residues. The CDR3 nucleotides are TGTGCCACGCAACTAGCGGGAAGGTACAATGAGCAGTTCTTC. This encodes CATQLAGRYNEQFF.

This CDR3 is CASRSGTGYEQYF. CDR3 nucleotides: TGTGCCAGCAGATCCGGGACAGGTTACGAGCAGTACTTC. The chain couples TRBV6-6 to TRBJ2-7; TRBD1 matches at 8 bases. The CDR3 contains 13 residues. From germline, CDR1 is MNHNY and CDR2 SVGAGI (reference sequence). The J segment lost 4 bases and the V segment lost 6 bases, leaving 5 bases of the junction unmatched.